Below, 20 T cell receptor beta chains from the same sample are listed, as sequenced in a study of OX40 agonist ivuxolimab in advanced cancers. Produced via immunoSEQ multiplex PCR; TCRdb's table is partial and in-frame only. Among about 27,000 clones listed, roughly 87% were seen once. The sequencing used CD4+ or CD8+ T cells sorted from blood, collected in a trial of the OX40 agonist ivuxolimab. The source is an adult with an advanced solid tumor such as melanoma, head and neck, liver or kidney cancer.

This CDR3 reads CASSLDLEAGGGETQYF. The CDR3, as DNA: TGTGCCAGCAGCTTAGATCTGGAAGCCGGGGGCGGGGAGACCCAGTACTTC. This rearrangement joins TRBV11-2 to TRBJ2-5; D may be TRBD1 or TRBD2 (6 bases each). Trimming took off 0 bases at V and 5 bases at J, with 19 bases between the two ends. Germline V lookup: CDR1 SGHAT, CDR2 FQNNGV. The CDR3 loop spans 17 amino acids.

The chain carries TRBV19 and TRBJ1-3; D gene unclear. This CDR3 has 14 amino acids. Germline CDR1 reads LNHDA; CDR2 reads SQIVND (reference sequence). V gave up 8 bases and J gave up 0 bases, with 11 bases separating them. DNA for the CDR3: TGTGCCAGTCGAGACTGGAGCTCTGGAAACACCATATATTTT. Translated: CASRDWSSGNTIYF.

This chain uses TRBV4-1 with TRBJ2-2; D might be TRBD1 (5 bases). The CDR3 runs 13 residues. Germline assignment: CDR1 MGHRA and CDR2 YSYEKL. Trimming pared 3 bases from V and 9 bases from J, leaving 11 bases between. The CDR3 sequence: CASSQKGPRELFF. DNA of the CDR3: TGCGCCAGCAGCCAGAAGGGGCCAAGGGAGCTGTTTTTT.

The J gene is TRBJ2-1, the V gene TRBV27, with no clear D. This CDR3 comprises 15 residues. CDR1 is MNHEY, CDR2 SMNVEV, per germline (reference sequence). Trimming shortened V by 0 bases and J by 0 bases, and 6 bases separated the two germline ends. CDR3 sequence reads: CASSLSGYSYNEQFF. CDR3 nucleotides: TGTGCCAGCAGTTTATCAGGTTACTCCTACAATGAGCAGTTCTTC.

The V call is TRBV9, the J call TRBJ2-5; D gene uncertain. Germline CDR1 and CDR2: SGDLS and YYNGEE. V dropped 2 bases and J dropped 0 bases, with 2 bases sitting between them. The CDR3 is made up of 12 amino acids. The CDR3 bases are TGTGCCAGCAGCGTGGACCAAGAGACCCAGTACTTC. This codes for CASSVDQETQYF.

The chain joins TRBV29-1 to TRBJ1-1, with no clear D. V lost 8 bases and J lost 1, with 8 bases in between. The CDR3 is 11 amino acids. Germline-derived CDR1 and CDR2 are SQVTM and ANQGSEA. DNA of the CDR3: TGCAGCCTACAAAAGAACACTGAAGCTTTCTTT. Protein sequence: CSLQKNTEAFF.

This clone appeared a single time. The rearrangement links TRBV27 to TRBJ1-2; 11 positions match TRBD1. The V segment lost 0 bases and the J segment 7 bases; nucleotides outside the gene matches: 7. The CDR3 sequence is 16 residues long. CDR1 and CDR2 from the germline V gene are MNHEY and SMNVEV (reference sequence). CDR3 bases: TGTGCCAGCAGTTTATCATGGACAGGGGGCATCAGTGGCTACACCTTC. It encodes CASSLSWTGGISGYTF.

The V and J genes are TRBV2 and TRBJ2-1; D remains unclear. Germline-derived CDR1 and CDR2 are SNHLY and FYNNEI. Trimming stripped 2 bases from V and 2 bases from J, with 10 bases between. This CDR3 is built from 15 residues. CDR3 sequence reads: CASSERRSTYNEQFF. DNA for the CDR3: TGTGCCAGCAGTGAACGGCGTAGCACCTACAATGAGCAGTTCTTC.

The chain is built from TRBV5-6 and TRBJ1-2; no reliable D call. The germline V gene encodes CDR1 SGHDT and CDR2 YYEEEE. Trimming removed 3 bases at V and 0 bases at J, with 6 bases between. CDR3 length: 13 amino acids. In DNA form, the CDR3 reads TGTGCCAGCAGCTCGTCTACTAACTATGGCTACACCTTC. Encoded protein: CASSSSTNYGYTF.

The chain couples TRBV11-2 to TRBJ2-1, with 8 bases aligning to TRBD1. This CDR3 contains 15 residues. The germline gives CDR1 SGHAT, CDR2 FQNNGV. V lost 3 bases, J lost 3 bases, and 4 bases stayed unmatched. The CDR3 sequence is CASSFLQGGYNEQFF. CDR3 DNA sequence: TGTGCCAGCAGCTTCCTACAGGGGGGCTACAATGAGCAGTTCTTC.

J is TRBJ2-7 and V is TRBV27; TRBD1 matches at 9 bases. The V gene's germline CDR1 is MNHEY and CDR2 SMNVEV (reference sequence). CDR3 length: 12 residues. V lost 5 bases, J lost 12 bases, and 8 bases stayed unmatched. CDR3 sequence (DNA): TGTGCCAGCAGTCCCGGGACAGGGTGGCTGTACTTC. It encodes CASSPGTGWLYF.

The V and J genes are TRBV10-3 and TRBJ2-2; 7 bases map to TRBD1. CDR1 is ENHRY, CDR2 SYGVKD, per germline. The CDR3 is 15 amino acids. V dropped 5 bases and J dropped 6; count of bases not matched to a gene: 9. CDR3: CAISQQGRVPGELFF. In DNA form, the CDR3 reads TGTGCCATCAGTCAACAGGGGAGAGTCCCCGGGGAGCTGTTTTTT.

Judged by abundance, this clone is medium-sized. V is TRBV5-1 and J is TRBJ1-1; TRBD1 is a possible D gene (5 bases). V lost 4 bases, J lost 3 bases, and 10 bases lay in between. CDR1 is SGHRS, CDR2 YFSETQ, per germline. This CDR3 is built from 13 residues. The CDR3 coding sequence is TGCGCCAGCAGCAAGACAGAGTACACTGAAGCTTTCTTT. Translating gives CASSKTEYTEAFF.

V and J are TRBV9 and TRBJ1-2; unclear D gene. This CDR3 has 14 residues. Germline lookup yields CDR1 SGDLS and CDR2 YYNGEE. V was cut by 7 bases and J by 2 bases, with 15 bases left in between. Here the CDR3 reads CASEDPSSNYGYTF. The CDR3 DNA reads TGTGCCAGCGAGGATCCCTCCTCCAACTATGGCTACACCTTC.

The rearrangement joins TRBV5-1 to TRBJ2-3, with 7 bases identical to TRBD2. Germline V gene sequence: CDR1 SGHRS, CDR2 YFSETQ. V lost 3 bases, J lost 5 bases, and 6 bases stayed unmatched. This CDR3 has 14 residues. The CDR3 nucleotides read TGCGCCAGCAGCTCCGGCGGGGGATTAGATACGCAGTATTTT. It translates to CASSSGGGLDTQYF. Full variable domain (missing parts from reference TRBV5-1 and TRBJ2-3): KAGVTQTPRYLIKTRGQQVTLSCSPISGHRSVSWYQQTPGQGLQFLFEYFSETQRNKGNFPGRFSGRQFSNSRSEMNVSTLELGDSALYLCASSSGGGLDTQYFGPGTRLTVL.

V gene TRBV10-1 combines with J gene TRBJ2-3; 12 bases agree with TRBD2. Trimming removed 2 bases from V and 2 bases from J; junction bases left unmatched: 2. The CDR3 covers 16 residues. CDR1 WNHNN and CDR2 SYGVQD come from the germline V gene (reference sequence). In DNA form, the CDR3 reads TGCGCCAGCAGTGAGCTAGCGGGGGGGTCCACAGATACGCAGTATTTT. Translated, it gives CASSELAGGSTDTQYF.

The rearrangement joins TRBV6-6 to TRBJ1-1, with unresolved D. This CDR3 has 14 amino acids. V lost 2 bases and J lost 4, with 11 bases in between. Germline-derived CDR1 and CDR2 are MNHNY and SVGAGI (reference sequence). CDR3 sequence: CASSYNGFSTEAFF. In DNA form, the CDR3 reads TGTGCCAGCAGTTACAATGGTTTCAGCACTGAAGCTTTCTTT.

The gene calls are TRBV28 and TRBJ1-2; D possibly corresponds to TRBD1 (5 bases). Germline lookup yields CDR1 MDHEN and CDR2 SYDVKM. V gave up 5 bases and J gave up 3 bases, with 7 bases separating them. The CDR3 contains 12 residues. DNA of the CDR3: TGTGCCAGCAGTCTACAGGACTATGGCTACACCTTC. The encoded protein is CASSLQDYGYTF.

This CDR3 reads CASSQDGGVSYEQYF. The CDR3 bases are TGCGCCAGCAGCCAAGATGGGGGGGTCTCCTACGAGCAGTACTTC. V gene TRBV4-3 combines with J gene TRBJ2-7; 7 nucleotides align to TRBD2. Germline V gene sequence: CDR1 LGHNA, CDR2 YSLEER. The CDR3 is 15 residues long. The J segment lost 0 bases and the V segment lost 0 bases, leaving 2 bases of the junction unmatched.

This sequence joins TRBV2 and TRBJ2-5; TRBD2 matches 7 bases. Germline trimming cut 1 base from V and 2 bases from J; bases unmatched to any gene: 1. The CDR3 is 14 amino acids. Germline lookup yields CDR1 SNHLY and CDR2 FYNNEI. CDR3 amino acids: CASSEVGGQETQYF. The CDR3 DNA sequence: TGTGCCAGCAGTGAAGTGGGGGGGCAAGAGACCCAGTACTTC.